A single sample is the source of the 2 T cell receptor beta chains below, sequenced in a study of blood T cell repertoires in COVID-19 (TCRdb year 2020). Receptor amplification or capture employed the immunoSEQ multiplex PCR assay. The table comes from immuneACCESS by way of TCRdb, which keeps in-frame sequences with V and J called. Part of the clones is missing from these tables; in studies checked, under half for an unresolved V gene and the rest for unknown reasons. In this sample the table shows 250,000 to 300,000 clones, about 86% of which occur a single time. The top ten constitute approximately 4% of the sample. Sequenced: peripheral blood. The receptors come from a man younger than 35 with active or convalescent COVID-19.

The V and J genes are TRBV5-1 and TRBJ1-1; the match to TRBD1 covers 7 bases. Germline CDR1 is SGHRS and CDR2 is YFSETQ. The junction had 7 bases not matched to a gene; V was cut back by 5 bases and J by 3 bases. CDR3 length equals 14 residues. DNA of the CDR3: TGCGCCAGCAGGGCATGGGGACAGCACACTGAAGCTTTCTTT. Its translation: CASRAWGQHTEAFF.

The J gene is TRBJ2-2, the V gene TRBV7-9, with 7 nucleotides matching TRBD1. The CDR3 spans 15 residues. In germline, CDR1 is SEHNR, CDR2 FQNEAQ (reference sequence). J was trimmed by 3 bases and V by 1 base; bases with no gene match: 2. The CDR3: CASSLDDRDTGELFF. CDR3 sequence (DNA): TGTGCCAGCAGCTTAGACGACAGGGACACCGGGGAGCTGTTTTTT.